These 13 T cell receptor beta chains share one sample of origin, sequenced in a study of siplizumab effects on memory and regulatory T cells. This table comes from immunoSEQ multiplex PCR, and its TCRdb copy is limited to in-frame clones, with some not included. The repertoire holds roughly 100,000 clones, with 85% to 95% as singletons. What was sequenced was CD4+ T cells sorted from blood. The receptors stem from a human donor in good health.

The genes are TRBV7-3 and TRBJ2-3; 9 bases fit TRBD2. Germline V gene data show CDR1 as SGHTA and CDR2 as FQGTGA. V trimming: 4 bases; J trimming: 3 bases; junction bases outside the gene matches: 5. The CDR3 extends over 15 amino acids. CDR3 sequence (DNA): TGTGCCAGCAGCTACCGACTAGCGGCTACAGATACGCAGTATTTT. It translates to CASSYRLAATDTQYF.

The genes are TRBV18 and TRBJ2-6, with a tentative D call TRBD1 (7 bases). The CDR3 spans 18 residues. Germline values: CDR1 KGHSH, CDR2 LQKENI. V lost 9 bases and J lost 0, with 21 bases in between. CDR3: CASSGRTGPNSGANVLTF. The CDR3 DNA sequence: TGTGCCAGTTCTGGGAGGACAGGTCCGAACTCTGGGGCCAACGTCCTGACTTTC.

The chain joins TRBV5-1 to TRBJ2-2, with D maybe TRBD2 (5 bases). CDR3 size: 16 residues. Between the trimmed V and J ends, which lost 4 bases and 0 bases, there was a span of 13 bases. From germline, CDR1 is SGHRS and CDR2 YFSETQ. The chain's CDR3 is CASSRVGSSNTGELFF. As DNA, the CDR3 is TGCGCCAGCAGCCGGGTGGGGAGTTCGAACACCGGGGAGCTGTTTTTT.

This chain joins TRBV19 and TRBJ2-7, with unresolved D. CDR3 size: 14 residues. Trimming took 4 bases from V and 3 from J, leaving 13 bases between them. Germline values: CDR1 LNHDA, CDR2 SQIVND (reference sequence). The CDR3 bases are TGTGCCAGTAGTAAAGGGTTGTGGGGCTACGAGCAGTACTTC. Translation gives CASSKGLWGYEQYF.

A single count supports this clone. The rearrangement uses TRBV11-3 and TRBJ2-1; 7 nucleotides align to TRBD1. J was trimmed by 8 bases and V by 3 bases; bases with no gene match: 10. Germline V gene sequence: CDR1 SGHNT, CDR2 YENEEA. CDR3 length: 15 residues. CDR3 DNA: TGTGCCAGCAGCTTTTCCGGACAGGCTAGGTATGAGCAGTTCTTC. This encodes CASSFSGQARYEQFF. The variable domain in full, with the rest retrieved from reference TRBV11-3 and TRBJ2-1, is EAGVVQSPRYKIIEKKQPVAFWCNPISGHNTLYWYLQNLGQGPELLIRYENEEAVDDSQLPKDRFSAERLKGVDSTLKIQPAELGDSAVYLCASSFSGQARYEQFFGPGTRLTVL.

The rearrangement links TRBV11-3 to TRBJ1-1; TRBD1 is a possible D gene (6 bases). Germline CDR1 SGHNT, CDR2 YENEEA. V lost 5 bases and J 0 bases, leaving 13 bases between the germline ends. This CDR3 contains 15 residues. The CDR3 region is CASSPGQPMNTEAFF. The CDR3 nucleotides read TGTGCCAGCAGCCCGGGACAACCGATGAACACTGAAGCTTTCTTT.

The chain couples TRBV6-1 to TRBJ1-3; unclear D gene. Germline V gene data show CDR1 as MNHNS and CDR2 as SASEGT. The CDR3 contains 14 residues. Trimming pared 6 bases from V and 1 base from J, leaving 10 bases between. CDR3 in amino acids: CASRFHGSGNTIYF. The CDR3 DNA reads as TGTGCCAGCAGATTTCATGGTTCTGGAAACACCATATATTTT.

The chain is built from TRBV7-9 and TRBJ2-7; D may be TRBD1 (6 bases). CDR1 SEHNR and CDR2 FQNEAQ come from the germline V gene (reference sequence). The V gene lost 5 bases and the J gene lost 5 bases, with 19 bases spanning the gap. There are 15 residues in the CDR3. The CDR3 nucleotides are TGTGCCAGCAGCCTAGGAAAGGCAGGGGTGGACGAGCAGTACTTC. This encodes CASSLGKAGVDEQYF.

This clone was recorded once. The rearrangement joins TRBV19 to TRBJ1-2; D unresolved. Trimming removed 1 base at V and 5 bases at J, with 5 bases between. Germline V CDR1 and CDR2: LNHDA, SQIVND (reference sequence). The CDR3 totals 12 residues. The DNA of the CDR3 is TGTGCCAGTAGTATAGTGGGATATGGCTACACCTTC. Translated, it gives CASSIVGYGYTF.

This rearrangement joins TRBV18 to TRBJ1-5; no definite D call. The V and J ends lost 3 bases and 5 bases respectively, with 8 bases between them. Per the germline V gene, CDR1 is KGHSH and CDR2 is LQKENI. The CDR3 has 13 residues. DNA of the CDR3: TGTGCCAGCTCACCGACCGAGGATCAGCCCCAGCATTTT. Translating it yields CASSPTEDQPQHF.

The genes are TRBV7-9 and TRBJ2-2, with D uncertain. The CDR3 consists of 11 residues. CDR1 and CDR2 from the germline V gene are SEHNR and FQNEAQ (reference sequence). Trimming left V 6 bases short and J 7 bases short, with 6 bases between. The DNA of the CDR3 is TGTGCCAGCAGGAGGCACGGGGAGCTGTTTTTT. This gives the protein CASRRHGELFF.

CDR3 sequence reads: CASSRGQAYGYTF. CDR3 DNA: TGTGCCAGTAGTAGGGGACAGGCCTATGGCTACACCTTC. The rearrangement links TRBV19 to TRBJ1-2; 8 bases map to TRBD1. V shed 4 bases and J 4 bases; nucleotides not matched to a gene: 2. The CDR3 is 13 residues long. Germline V gives CDR1 LNHDA, CDR2 SQIVND (reference sequence).

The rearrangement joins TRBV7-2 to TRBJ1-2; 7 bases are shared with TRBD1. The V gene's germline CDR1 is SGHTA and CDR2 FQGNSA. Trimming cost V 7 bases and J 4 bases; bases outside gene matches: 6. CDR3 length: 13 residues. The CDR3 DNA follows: TGTGCCAGCACCTACCCAGGGGGCTATGGCTACACCTTC. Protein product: CASTYPGGYGYTF.